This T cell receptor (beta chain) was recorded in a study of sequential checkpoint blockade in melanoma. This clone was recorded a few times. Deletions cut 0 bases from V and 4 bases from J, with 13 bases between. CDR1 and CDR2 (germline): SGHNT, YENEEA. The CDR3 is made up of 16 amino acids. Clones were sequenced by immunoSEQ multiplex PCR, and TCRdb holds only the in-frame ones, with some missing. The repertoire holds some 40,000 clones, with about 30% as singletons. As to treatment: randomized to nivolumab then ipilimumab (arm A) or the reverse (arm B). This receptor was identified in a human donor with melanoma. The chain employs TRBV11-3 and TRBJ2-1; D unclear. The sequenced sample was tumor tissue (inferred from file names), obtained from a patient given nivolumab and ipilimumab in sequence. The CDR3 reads CASSLEVHLYYNEQFF. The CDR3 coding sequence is TGTGCCAGCAGCTTAGAAGTACACCTGTATTACAATGAGCAGTTCTTC.